The present T cell receptor (beta chain) was sequenced within a study of PD-L1 blockade in urothelial cancer. On the study more broadly: About 90% of the roughly 29 patients were men with bladder-origin urothelial cancer. Specimens of blood held a median count of about 150,000 T cells.

Assay used: immunoSEQ multiplex PCR; TCRdb lists only in-frame clones, some missing. This table holds about 15,000 clones, roughly 88% found once. The trim removed 2 bases at V and 12 bases at J, leaving 8 bases unmatched. The CDR3 length is 14 residues. The germline CDR1 and CDR2 sequences are MNHEY and SMNVEV (reference sequence). This TCR derives from a man aged 70-80 years with urothelial cancer. This chain uses TRBV27 with TRBJ2-7; TRBD1 matches at 12 bases. This sample comprised PBMCs, obtained around atezolizumab (anti-PD-L1) treatment. CDR3 amino acids: CASSLGTGGLERYF. In DNA form, the CDR3 reads TGTGCCAGCAGTTTAGGGACAGGGGGCTTAGAACGGTACTTC.